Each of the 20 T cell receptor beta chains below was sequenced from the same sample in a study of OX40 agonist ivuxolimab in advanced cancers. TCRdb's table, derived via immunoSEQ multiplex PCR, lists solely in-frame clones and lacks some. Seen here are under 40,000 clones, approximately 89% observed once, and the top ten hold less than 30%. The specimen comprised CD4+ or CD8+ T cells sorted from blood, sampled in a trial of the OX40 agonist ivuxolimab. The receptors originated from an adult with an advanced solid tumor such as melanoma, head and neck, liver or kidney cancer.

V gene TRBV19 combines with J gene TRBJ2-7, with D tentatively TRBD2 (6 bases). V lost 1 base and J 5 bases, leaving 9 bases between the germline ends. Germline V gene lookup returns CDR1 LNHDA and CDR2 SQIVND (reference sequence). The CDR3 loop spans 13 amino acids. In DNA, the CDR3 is TGTGCCAGTAGTATAGTTTCGGGGGACGAGCAGTACTTC. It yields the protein CASSIVSGDEQYF.

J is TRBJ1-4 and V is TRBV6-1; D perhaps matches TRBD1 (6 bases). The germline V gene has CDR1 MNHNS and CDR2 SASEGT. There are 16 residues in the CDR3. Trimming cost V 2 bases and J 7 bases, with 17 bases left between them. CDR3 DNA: TGTGCCAGCAGTGAAAGCATAGGGGGAGGTGGTGAAAAACTGTTTTTT. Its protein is CASSESIGGGGEKLFF.

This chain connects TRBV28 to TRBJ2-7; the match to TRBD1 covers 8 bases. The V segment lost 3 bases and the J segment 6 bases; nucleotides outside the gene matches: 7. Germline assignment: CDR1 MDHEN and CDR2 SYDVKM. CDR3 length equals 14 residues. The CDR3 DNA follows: TGTGCCAGCAGTTTCCCCGGACAGGGAAGCGAGCAGTACTTC. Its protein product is CASSFPGQGSEQYF. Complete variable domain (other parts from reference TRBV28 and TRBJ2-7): DVKVTQSSRYLVKRTGEKVFLECVQDMDHENMFWYRQDPGLGLRLIYFSYDVKMKEKGDIPEGYSVSREKKERFSLILESASTNQTSMYLCASSFPGQGSEQYFGPGTRLTVT.

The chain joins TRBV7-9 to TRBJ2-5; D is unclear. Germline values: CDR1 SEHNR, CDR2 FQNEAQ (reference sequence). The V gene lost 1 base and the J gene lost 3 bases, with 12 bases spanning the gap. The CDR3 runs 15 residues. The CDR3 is CASSLVVASEETQYF. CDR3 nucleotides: TGTGCCAGCAGCTTAGTGGTTGCAAGCGAAGAGACCCAGTACTTC.

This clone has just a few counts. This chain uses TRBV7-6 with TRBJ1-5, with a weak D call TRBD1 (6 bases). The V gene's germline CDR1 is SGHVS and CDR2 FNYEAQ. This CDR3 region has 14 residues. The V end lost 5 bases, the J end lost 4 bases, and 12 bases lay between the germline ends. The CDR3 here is CASSEDRSNQPQHF. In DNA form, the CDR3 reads TGTGCCAGCAGCGAAGACAGGTCAAATCAGCCCCAGCATTTT.

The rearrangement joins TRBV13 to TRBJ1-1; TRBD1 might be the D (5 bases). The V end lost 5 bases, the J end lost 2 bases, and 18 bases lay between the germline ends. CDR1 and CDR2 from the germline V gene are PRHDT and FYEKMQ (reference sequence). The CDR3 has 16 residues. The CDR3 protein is CASSQTVGQGNTEAFF. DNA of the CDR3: TGTGCCAGCAGCCAAACGGTCGGGCAGGGCAACACTGAAGCTTTCTTT.

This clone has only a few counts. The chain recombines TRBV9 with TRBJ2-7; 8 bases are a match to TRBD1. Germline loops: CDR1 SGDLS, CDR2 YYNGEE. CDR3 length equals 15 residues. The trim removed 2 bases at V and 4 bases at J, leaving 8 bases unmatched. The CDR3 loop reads CASSVSPGGWYEQYF. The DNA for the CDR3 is TGTGCCAGCAGCGTTAGCCCAGGGGGCTGGTACGAGCAGTACTTC.

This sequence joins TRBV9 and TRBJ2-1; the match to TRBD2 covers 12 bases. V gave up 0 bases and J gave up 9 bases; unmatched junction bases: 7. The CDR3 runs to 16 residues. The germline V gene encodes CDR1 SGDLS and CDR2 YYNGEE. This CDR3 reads CASSVGSSGRATEQFF. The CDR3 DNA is TGTGCCAGCAGCGTAGGGTCTAGCGGGAGGGCCACTGAGCAGTTCTTC.

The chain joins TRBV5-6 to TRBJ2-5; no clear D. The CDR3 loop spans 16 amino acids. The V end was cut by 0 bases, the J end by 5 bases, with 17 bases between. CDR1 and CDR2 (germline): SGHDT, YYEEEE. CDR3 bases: TGTGCCAGCAGCTTGGGGGCACAGTCACGTTTGGAGACCCAGTACTTC. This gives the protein CASSLGAQSRLETQYF.

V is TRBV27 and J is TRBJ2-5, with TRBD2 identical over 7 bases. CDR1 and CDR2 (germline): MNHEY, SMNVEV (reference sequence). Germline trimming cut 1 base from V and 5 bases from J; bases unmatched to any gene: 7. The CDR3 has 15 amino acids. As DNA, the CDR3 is TGTGCCAGCAGTTTATGGGCGGGAGCGGGTGAGACCCAGTACTTC. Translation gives CASSLWAGAGETQYF.

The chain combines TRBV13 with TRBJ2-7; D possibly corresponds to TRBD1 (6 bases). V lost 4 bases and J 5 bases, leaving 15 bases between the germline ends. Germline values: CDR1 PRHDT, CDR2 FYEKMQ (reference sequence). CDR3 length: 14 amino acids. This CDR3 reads CASSSRQAGHEQYF. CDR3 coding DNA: TGTGCCAGCAGCTCAAGACAGGCAGGCCACGAGCAGTACTTC.

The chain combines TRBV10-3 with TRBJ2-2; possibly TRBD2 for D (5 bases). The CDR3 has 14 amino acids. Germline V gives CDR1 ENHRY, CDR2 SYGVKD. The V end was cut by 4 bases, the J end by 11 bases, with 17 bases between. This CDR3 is CAISGREGAVELFF. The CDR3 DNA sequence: TGTGCCATCAGTGGGCGCGAGGGAGCGGTAGAGCTGTTTTTT.

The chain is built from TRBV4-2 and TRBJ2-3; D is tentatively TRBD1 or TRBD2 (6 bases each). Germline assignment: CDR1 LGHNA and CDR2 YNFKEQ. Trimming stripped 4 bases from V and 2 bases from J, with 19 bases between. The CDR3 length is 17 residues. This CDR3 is CASSPVRAGEDTDTQYF. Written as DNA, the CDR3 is TGTGCCAGCAGCCCCGTCCGGGCAGGGGAGGACACAGATACGCAGTATTTT.

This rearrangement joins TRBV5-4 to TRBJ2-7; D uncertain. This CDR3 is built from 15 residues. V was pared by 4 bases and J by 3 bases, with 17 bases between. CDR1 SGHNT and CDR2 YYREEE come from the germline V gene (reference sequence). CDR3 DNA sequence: TGTGCCAGCAGCCCCGGTCGGAACCCCCTCTACGAGCAGTACTTC. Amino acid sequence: CASSPGRNPLYEQYF.

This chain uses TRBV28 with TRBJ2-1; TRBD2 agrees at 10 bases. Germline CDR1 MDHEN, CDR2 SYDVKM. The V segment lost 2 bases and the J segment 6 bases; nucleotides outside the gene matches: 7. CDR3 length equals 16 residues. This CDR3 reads CASSLPLAGVVNEQFF. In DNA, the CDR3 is TGTGCCAGCAGTTTACCCCTAGCGGGAGTAGTCAATGAGCAGTTCTTC.

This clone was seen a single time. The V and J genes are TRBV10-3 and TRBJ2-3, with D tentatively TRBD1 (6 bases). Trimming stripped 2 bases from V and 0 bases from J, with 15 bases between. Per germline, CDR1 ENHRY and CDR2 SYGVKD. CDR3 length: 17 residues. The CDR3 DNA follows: TGTGCCATCAGTGAGGGGACAAAGGGCTATAGCACAGATACGCAGTATTTT. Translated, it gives CAISEGTKGYSTDTQYF.

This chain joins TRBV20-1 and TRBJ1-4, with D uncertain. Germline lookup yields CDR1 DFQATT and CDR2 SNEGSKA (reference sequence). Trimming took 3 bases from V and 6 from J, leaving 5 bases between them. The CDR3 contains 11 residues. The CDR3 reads CSAREYEKLFF. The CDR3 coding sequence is TGCAGTGCTAGGGAGTATGAAAAACTGTTTTTT.

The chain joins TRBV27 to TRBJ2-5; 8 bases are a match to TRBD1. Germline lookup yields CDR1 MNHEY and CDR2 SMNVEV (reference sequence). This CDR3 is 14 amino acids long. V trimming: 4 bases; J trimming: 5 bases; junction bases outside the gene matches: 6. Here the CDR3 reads CASSSTGVRETQYF. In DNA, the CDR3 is TGTGCCAGCAGTTCGACAGGGGTGAGGGAGACCCAGTACTTC.

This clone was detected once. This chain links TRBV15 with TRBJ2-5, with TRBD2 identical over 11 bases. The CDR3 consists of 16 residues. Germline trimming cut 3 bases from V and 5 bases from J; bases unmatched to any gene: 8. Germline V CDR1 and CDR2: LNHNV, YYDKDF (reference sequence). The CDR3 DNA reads TGTGCCACCAGCAGCTCACTAGCGGGAGTCGATGAGACCCAGTACTTC. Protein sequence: CATSSSLAGVDETQYF.

The CDR3 nucleotides are TGTGCCAGCAGCGACTCCCTCGTAGATACGCAGTATTTT. This codes for CASSDSLVDTQYF. This chain links TRBV9 with TRBJ2-3; D is undetermined. The CDR3 totals 13 residues. Germline values: CDR1 SGDLS, CDR2 YYNGEE. Trimming stripped 3 bases from V and 5 bases from J, with 10 bases between.